This T cell receptor (beta chain) was sequenced during a study of cytomegalovirus exposure and HLA in healthy donors. PCR was performed using 60 Vbeta and 13 Jbeta primers. Produced via immunoSEQ multiplex PCR; TCRdb's table is partial and in-frame only. Its table lists roughly 220,000 clones. Study observations and caveats: Later findings reportedly placed an Asian-associated ancestry cluster below the approximately 670-donor mean for N-insertions.

Nominal health characterized the donors when sampled, though unrecorded immune exposures were likely. Remarks on this clone: Antigen unknown.

The receptor's source is a girl aged 2-15 years in good health and CMV-seropositive. Input material: PBMCs.

The CDR3 sequence: CASSLSGYPYNEQFF. The CDR3 DNA sequence: TGTGCCAGCAGCCTCTCGGGGTATCCCTACAATGAGCAGTTCTTC. V is TRBV5-4 and J is TRBJ2-1; TRBD2 is a possible D gene (5 bases). The CDR3 runs to 15 residues. Trimming took 4 bases from V and 2 from J, leaving 13 bases between them. The germline V gene has CDR1 SGHNT and CDR2 YYREEE (reference sequence).